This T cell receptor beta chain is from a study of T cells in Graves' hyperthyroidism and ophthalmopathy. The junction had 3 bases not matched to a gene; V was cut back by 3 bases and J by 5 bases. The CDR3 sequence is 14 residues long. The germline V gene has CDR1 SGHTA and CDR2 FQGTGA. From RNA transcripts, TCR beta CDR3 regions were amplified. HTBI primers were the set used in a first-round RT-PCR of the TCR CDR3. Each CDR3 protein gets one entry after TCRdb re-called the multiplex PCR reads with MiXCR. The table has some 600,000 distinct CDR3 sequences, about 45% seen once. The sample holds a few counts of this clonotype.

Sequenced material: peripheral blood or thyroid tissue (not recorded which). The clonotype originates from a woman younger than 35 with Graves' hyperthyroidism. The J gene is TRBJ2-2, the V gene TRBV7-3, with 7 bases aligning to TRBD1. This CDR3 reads CASSFETGTGELFF. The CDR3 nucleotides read TGTGCCAGCAGCTTTGAGACAGGGACCGGGGAGCTGTTTTTT.